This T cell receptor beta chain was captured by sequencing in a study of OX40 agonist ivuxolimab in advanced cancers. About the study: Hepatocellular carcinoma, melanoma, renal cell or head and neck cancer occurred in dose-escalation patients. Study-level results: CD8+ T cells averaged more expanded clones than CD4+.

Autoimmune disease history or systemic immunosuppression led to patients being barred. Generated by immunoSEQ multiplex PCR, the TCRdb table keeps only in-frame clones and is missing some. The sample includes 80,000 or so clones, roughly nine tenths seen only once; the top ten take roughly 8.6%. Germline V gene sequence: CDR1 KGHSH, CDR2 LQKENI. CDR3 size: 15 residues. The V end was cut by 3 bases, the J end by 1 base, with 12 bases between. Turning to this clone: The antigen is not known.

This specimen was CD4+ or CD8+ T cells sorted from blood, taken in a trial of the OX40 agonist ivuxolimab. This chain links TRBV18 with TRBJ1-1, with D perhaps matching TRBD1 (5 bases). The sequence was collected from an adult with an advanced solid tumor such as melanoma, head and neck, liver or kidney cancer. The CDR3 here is CASSPYQGPNTEAFF. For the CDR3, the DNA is TGTGCCAGCTCACCTTATCAGGGTCCGAACACTGAAGCTTTCTTT.